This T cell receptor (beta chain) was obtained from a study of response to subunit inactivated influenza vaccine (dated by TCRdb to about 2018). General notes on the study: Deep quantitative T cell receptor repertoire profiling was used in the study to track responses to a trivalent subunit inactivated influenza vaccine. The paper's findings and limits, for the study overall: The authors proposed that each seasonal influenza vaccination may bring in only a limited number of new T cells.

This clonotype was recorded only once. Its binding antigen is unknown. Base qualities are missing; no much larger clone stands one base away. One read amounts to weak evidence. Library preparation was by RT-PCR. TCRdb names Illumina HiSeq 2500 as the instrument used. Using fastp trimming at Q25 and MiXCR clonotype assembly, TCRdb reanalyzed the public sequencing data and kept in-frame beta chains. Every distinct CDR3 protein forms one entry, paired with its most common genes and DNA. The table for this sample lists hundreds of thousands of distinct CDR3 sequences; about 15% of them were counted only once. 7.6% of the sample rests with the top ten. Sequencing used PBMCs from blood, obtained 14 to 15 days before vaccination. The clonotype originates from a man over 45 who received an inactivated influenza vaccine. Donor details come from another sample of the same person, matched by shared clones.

The DNA sequence is TGTGCCAGCACCCCGTCAGGGCAGAATACCTACGAGCAGTACTTC. Its protein reads: CASTPSGQNTYEQYF. The chain is made from TRBV6-1 and TRBJ2-7; a tentative D call is TRBD1 (5 bases match). According to the germline V gene, CDR1 reads MNHNS and CDR2 reads SASEGT. V was cut back by 7 bases and J by 2 bases, leaving a gap of 18 bases between them. Counted from cysteine to phenylalanine, this CDR3 has 15 amino acids. CDR3 DNA only is kept here, 45 bases in frame from base 1.